The subject of this entry is one T cell receptor beta chain. The antigen is undetermined. Time point defined: recipient sample about 28 days before transplant, after cytoreduction. This table comes from immunoSEQ multiplex PCR, and its TCRdb copy is limited to in-frame clones, with some not included. The sample yields 20,000 or so clones, almost 90% seen once. These data belong to a study of T cell clonotyping in hematopoietic cell transplantation. Study as a whole: Recipient samples before transplant were obtained post-cytoreduction. Study conclusions and caveats: Pathologically expanded recipient clonotypes increased progressively from day 30 to day 180 as diversity fell. Graft donor and pretransplant recipient Inverse Simpson Index values predicted broader posttransplant TCR diversity. Few recipient clonotypes overlapped donors; over 95% were de novo at given depth.

Germline trimming cut 0 bases from V and 6 bases from J; bases unmatched to any gene: 6. Germline CDR1 is GTSNPN and CDR2 is SVGIG (reference sequence). This CDR3 contains 14 residues. This sequence originates from a man aged 18 to 30 with biphenotypic leukemia. Some clones in this sample may be carry-over from other donors' samples. The sample in question was peripheral blood mononuclear cells, obtained before stem cell transplant. The chain carries TRBV30 and TRBJ1-2; 8 nucleotides match TRBD1. DNA of the CDR3: TGTGCCTGGAGTGTAGGGACAGGTGCCGATGGCTACACCTTC. Its translation is CAWSVGTGADGYTF.